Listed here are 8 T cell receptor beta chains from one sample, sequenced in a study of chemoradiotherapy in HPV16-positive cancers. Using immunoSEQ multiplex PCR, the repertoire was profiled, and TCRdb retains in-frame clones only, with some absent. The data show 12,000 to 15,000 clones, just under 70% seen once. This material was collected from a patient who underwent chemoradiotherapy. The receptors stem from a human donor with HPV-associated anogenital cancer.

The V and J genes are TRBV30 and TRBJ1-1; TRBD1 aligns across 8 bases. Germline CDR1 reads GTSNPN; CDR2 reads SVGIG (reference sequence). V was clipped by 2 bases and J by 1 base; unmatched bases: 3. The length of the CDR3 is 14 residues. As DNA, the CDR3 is TGTGCCTGGAGTACCGGGACAGGGAACACTGAAGCTTTCTTT. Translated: CAWSTGTGNTEAFF.

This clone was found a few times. In DNA, the CDR3 is TGCGCCAGCAGCTTGGTGGAGAACTATGGCTACACCTTC. Encoded protein: CASSLVENYGYTF. This chain joins TRBV5-1 and TRBJ1-2; D ambiguous. Trimming removed 0 bases at V and 2 bases at J, with 5 bases between. CDR3 size: 13 residues. Per the germline V gene, CDR1 is SGHRS and CDR2 is YFSETQ.

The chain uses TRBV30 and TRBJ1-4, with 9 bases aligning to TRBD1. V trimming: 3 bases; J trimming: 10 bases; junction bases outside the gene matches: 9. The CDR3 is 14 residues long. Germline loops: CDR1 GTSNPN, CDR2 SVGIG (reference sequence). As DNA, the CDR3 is TGTGCCTGGAGGCCGGGACAGGGATGGGGAAAACTGTTTTTT. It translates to CAWRPGQGWGKLFF.

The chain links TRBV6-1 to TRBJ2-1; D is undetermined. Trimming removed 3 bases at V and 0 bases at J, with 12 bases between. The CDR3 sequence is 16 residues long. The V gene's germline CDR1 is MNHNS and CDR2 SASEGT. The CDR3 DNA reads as TGTGCCAGCAGTGACACGCCACTGGGCTCCTACAATGAGCAGTTCTTC. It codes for CASSDTPLGSYNEQFF.

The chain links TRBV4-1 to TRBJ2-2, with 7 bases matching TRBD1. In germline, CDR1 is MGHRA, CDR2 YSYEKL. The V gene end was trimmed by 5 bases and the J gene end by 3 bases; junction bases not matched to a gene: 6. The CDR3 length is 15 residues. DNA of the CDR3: TGCGCCAGCAGCGAGGACAGGTCCTACACCGGGGAGCTGTTTTTT. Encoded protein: CASSEDRSYTGELFF.

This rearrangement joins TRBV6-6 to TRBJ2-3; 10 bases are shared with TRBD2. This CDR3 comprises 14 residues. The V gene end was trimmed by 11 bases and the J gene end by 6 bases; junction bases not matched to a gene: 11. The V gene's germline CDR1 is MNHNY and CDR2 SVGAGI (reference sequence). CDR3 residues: CAVQRGGESDTQYF. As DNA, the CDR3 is TGTGCCGTTCAGCGGGGGGGGGAGTCTGATACGCAGTATTTT.

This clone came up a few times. CDR3 sequence: CASSGTGDNTEAFF. CDR3 nucleotide sequence: TGTGCCAGCAGTGGGACAGGAGACAACACTGAAGCTTTCTTT. The chain uses TRBV2 and TRBJ1-1; TRBD1 matches at 7 bases. J gave up 2 bases and V 4 bases, and 4 bases lay outside the gene matches. The CDR3 loop spans 14 amino acids. Germline V gene lookup returns CDR1 SNHLY and CDR2 FYNNEI.

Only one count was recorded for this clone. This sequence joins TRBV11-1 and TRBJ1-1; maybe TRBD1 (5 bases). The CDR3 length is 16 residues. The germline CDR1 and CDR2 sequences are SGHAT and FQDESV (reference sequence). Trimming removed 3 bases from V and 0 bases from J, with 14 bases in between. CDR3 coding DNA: TGTGCCAGCAGCTTGGCAGGGTTTTCAATGAACACTGAAGCTTTCTTT. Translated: CASSLAGFSMNTEAFF.